Listed below are T cell receptor beta chains from one sample, sequenced in a study of blood T cell repertoires in COVID-19. Profiling relied on immunoSEQ multiplex PCR, and the TCRdb table lists in-frame clones only, not all of them. The repertoire holds under 300,000 clones, with 87% as singletons. Sequenced: PBMCs or T cells enriched from blood (not recorded which). Receptors originate from a woman aged 30 to 39 with acute COVID-19. The CDR3 runs from the conserved cysteine through the conserved F or W. Fields, in order: CDR3 DNA, CDR3 protein, J gene, D gene, V gene. D genes are given only for firm matches.

DNA: TGTGCCAGCAGTGAGAATGCGAATCAGCCCCAGCATTTT
CDR3: CASSENANQPQHF
J: TRBJ1-5
D: .
V: TRBV6-1

DNA: TGCAGCGTTGACGGGAACACTGAAGCTTTCTTT
CDR3: CSVDGNTEAFF
J: TRBJ1-1
D: .
V: TRBV29-1

DNA: TGTGCCAGCAGTGACCCGGACAGTTATAGCAATCAGCCCCAGCATTTT
CDR3: CASSDPDSYSNQPQHF
J: TRBJ1-5
D: .
V: TRBV6-1

DNA: TGTGCCAGCAGTTACACCCGGGGGAACAATTCACCCCTCCACTTT
CDR3: CASSYTRGNNSPLHF
J: TRBJ1-6
D: .
V: TRBV6-5

DNA: TGTGCCAGTAAGGAGGACAGGGGAGTTACCGGGGAGCTGTTTTTT
CDR3: CASKEDRGVTGELFF
J: TRBJ2-2
D: TRBD1
V: TRBV19

DNA: TGTGCCAGCTCAAAACAGGGAACCCAAGAGACCCAGTACTTC
CDR3: CASSKQGTQETQYF
J: TRBJ2-5
D: .
V: TRBV6-5

DNA: TGTGCCAGTAGTATAAGACAGAACACTGAAGCTTTCTTT
CDR3: CASSIRQNTEAFF
J: TRBJ1-1
D: .
V: TRBV19

DNA: TGTGCCAGCAGCTTAGGGTCGACAGGCTATGGCTACACCTTC
CDR3: CASSLGSTGYGYTF
J: TRBJ1-2
D: .
V: TRBV11-2

DNA: TGTGCCAGTAAGACAGGGGGAAGCAATCAGCCCCAGCATTTT
CDR3: CASKTGGSNQPQHF
J: TRBJ1-5
D: TRBD1
V: TRBV19

DNA: TGTGCCACAAGCGCGGGGGCGGCGAACACCGGGGAGCTGTTTTTT
CDR3: CATSAGAANTGELFF
J: TRBJ2-2
D: .
V: TRBV24-1

DNA: TGTGCCAGCTCGAAAGCGGGAGGCCCCTTGGATGAGCAGTTCTTC
CDR3: CASSKAGGPLDEQFF
J: TRBJ2-1
D: TRBD2
V: TRBV18

DNA: TGTGCCAGCAGGGATCGGGGGGGAGGAGTGAAGTACTTC
CDR3: CASRDRGGGVKYF
J: TRBJ2-5
D: TRBD2
V: TRBV6-5